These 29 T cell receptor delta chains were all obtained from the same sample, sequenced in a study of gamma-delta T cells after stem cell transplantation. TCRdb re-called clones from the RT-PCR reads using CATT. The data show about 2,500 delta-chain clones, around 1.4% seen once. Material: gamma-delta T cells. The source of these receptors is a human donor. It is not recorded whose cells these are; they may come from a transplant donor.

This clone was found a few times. The DNA for the CDR3 is TGTGCCTGTGACACCGTACTGGGGGATACGTCCCCCGATAAACTCATCTTT. This gives the protein CACDTVLGDTSPDKLIF. V is TRDV2 and J is TRDJ1; 13 nucleotides line up with TRDD3. Germline CDR1 and CDR2: GEAIGNYY and EKD. After removal of 0 bases from V and 3 bases from J, the junction contained 6 bases not matched to a gene. CDR3 length: 17 residues.

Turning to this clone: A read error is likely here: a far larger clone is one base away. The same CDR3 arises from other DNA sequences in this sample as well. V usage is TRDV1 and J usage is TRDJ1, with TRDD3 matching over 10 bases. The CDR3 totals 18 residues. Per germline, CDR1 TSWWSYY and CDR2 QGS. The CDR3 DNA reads TGTGCTCTCGGGGAACCAGGCCCCTGTACTGGGGGATGTGGGAGACTCATCTTT. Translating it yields CALGEPGPCTGGCGRLIF.

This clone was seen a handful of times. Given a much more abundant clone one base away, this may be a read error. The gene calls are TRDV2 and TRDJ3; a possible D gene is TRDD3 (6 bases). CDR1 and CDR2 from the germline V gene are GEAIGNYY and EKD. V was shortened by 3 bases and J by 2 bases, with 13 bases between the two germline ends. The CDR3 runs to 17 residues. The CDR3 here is CACDPTGRPWDTRQMFF. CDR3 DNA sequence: TGTGCCTGTGACCCCACTGGGAGACCCTGGGACACCCGACAGATGTTTTTC.

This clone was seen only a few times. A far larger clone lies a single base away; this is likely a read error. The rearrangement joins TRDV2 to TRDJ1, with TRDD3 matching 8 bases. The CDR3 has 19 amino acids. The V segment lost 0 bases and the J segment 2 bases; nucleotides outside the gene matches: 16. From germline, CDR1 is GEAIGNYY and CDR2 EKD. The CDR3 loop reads CACDTIGPLRDTRTDKLIF. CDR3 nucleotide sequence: TGTGCCTGTGACACCATAGGGCCACTGAGGGATACGAGAACCGATAAACTCATCTTT.

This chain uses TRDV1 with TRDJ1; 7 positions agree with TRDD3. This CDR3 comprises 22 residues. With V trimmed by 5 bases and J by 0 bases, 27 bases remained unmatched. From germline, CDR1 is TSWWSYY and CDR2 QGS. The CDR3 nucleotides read TGTGCTCTTGGGCCCTCCCCCTTCTCGCTGGGGGTCCCATACTTTTACACCGATAAACTCATCTTT. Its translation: CALGPSPFSLGVPYFYTDKLIF.

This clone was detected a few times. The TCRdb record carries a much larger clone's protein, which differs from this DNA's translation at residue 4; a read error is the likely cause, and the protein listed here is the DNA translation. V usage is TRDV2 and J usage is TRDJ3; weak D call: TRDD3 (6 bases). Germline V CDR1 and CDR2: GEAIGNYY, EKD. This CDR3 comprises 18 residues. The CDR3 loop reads CACGTGWGSSWDTRQMFF. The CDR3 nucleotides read TGTGCCTGTGGCACCGGCTGGGGAAGCTCCTGGGACACCCGACAGATGTTTTTC.

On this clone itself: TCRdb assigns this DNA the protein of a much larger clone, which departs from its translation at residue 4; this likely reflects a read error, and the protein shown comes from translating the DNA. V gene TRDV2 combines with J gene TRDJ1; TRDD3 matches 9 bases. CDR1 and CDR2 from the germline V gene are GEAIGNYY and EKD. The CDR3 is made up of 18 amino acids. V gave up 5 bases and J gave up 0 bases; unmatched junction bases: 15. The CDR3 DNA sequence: TGTGCCTGTGGCCCAGTACTGGGGGAAAGGATGTACACCGATAAACTCATCTTT. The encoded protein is CACGPVLGERMYTDKLIF.

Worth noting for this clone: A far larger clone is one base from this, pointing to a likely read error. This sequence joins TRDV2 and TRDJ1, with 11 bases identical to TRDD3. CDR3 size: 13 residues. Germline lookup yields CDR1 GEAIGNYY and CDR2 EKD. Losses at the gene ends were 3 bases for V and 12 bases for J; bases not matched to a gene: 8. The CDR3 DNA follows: TGTGCCTGTGACTCAATACTGGGGGATAACGTCATCTTT. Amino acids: CACDSILGDNVIF.

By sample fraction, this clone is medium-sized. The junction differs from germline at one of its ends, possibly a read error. CDR3 bases: TGTGCCTGTGACACCATACTGGGGGATACGCGGGGCACCGATAAACCCATCTTT. Protein sequence: CACDTILGDTRGTDKPIF. The chain employs TRDV2 and TRDJ1, with 13 nucleotides matching TRDD3. The V gene's germline CDR1 is GEAIGNYY and CDR2 EKD. The CDR3 loop spans 18 amino acids.

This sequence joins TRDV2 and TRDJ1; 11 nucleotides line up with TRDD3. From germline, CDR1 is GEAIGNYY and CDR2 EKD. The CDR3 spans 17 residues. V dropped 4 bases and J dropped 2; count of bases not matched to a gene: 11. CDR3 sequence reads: CACDPVLGDIVTDKLIF. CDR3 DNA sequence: TGTGCCTGTGATCCGGTACTGGGGGATATTGTAACCGATAAACTCATCTTT.

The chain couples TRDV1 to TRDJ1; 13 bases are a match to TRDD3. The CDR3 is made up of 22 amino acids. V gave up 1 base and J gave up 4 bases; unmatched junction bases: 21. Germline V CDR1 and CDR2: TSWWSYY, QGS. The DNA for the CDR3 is TGTGCTCTTGGGGAACGCAACCTTATTATACTGGGGGATACGGTGCCGATCGATAAACTCATCTTT. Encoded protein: CALGERNLIILGDTVPIDKLIF.

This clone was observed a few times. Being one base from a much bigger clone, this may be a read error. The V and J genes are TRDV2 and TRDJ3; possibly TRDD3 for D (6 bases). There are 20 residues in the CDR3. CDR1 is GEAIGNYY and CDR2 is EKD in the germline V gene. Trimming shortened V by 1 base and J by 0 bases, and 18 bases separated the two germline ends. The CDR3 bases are TGTGCCTGTGACACAGGAGGGATAACGGAGAGCTCCTGGGACACCCGACAGATGTTTTTC. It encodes CACDTGGITESSWDTRQMFF.

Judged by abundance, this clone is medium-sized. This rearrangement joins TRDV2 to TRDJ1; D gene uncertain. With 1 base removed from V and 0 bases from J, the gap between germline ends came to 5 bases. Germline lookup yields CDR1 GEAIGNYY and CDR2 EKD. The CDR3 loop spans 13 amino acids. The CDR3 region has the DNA TGTGCCTGTGACACATTCAACACCGATAAACTCATCTTT. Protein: CACDTFNTDKLIF.

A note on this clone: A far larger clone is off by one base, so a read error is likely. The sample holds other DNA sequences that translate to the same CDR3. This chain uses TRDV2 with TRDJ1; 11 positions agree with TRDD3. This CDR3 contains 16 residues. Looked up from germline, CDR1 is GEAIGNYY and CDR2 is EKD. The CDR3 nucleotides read TGTGCCTGCGACATGATGATGGGGGATACGCGCGATAAACTCATCTTT. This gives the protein CACDMMMGDTRDKLIF.

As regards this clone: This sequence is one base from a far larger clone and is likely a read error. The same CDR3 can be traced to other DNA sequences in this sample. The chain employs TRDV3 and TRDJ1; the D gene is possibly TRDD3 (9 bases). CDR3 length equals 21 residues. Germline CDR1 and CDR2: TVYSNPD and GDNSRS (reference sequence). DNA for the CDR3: TGTGCCTCTGTCTACCTTCCTAAACCGGACTGGGGGACCGTGTACACCGATAAGCTCATCTTT. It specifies CASVYLPKPDWGTVYTDKLIF.

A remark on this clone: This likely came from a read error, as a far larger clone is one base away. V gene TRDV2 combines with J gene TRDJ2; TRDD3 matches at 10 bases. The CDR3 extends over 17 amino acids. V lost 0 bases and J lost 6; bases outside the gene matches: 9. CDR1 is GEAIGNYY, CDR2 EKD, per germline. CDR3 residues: CACDTLTGGCGAAQLFF. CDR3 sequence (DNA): TGTGCCTGTGACACCCTCACTGGGGGATGCGGGGCAGCACAACTCTTCTTT.

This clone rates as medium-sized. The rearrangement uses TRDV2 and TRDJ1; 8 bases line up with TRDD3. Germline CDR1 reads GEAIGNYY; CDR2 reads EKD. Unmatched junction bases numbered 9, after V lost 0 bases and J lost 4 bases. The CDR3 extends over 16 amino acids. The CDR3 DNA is TGTGCCTGTGACACCGTTGACCGGGGGATAGGCGATAAACTCATCTTT. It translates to CACDTVDRGIGDKLIF.

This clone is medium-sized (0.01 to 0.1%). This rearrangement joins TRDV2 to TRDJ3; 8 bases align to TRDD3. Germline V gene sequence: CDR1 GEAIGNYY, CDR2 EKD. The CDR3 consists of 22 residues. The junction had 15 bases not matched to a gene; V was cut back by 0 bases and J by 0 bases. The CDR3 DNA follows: TGTGCCTGTGACACCCTCTCCCGTACTGGGGGGCCAAGCTCCTGGGACACCCGACAGATGTTTTTC. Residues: CACDTLSRTGGPSSWDTRQMFF.

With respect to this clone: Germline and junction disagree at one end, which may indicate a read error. DNA of the CDR3: TGTGCCCGTGACCACGTACTGGGGTATACGCGTAACACCGATAAACTCATCTTT. Amino acids: CARDHVLGYTRNTDKLIF. This chain uses TRDV2 with TRDJ1; 7 nucleotides agree with TRDD3. This CDR3 is built from 18 residues. Germline V gene data show CDR1 as GEAIGNYY and CDR2 as EKD.

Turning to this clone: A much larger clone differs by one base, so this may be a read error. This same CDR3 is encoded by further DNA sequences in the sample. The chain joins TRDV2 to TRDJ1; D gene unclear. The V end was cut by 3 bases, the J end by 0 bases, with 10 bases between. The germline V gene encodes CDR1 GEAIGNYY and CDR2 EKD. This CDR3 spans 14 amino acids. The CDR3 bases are TGTGCCTGTGACCTACTGAGTGACACCGATAAACTCATCTTT. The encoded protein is CACDLLSDTDKLIF.

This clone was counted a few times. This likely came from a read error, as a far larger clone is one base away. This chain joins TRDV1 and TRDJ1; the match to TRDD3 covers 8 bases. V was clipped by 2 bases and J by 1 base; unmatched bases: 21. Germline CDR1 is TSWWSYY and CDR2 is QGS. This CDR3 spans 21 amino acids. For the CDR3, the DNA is TGTGCTCTTGGGGAAGACGATTGGGACCGACTGGGGGGTAGGTGCACCGATAAACTCATCTTT. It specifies CALGEDDWDRLGGRCTDKLIF.

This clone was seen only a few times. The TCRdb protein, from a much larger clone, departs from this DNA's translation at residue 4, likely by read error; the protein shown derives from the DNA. CDR3 loop: CACGTVGTGGYKLIF. The CDR3 coding sequence is TGTGCCTGTGGCACCGTGGGTACTGGGGGATACAAACTCATCTTT. This chain connects TRDV2 to TRDJ1; 12 bases match TRDD3. CDR1 is GEAIGNYY and CDR2 is EKD in the germline V gene. The CDR3 length is 15 residues.

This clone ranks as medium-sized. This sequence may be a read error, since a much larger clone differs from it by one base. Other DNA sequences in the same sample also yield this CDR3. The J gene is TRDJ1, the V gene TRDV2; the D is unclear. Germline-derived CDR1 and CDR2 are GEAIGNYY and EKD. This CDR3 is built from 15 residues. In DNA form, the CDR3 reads TGTGCCTGTGACACGTTGTACTCAGCCGGCGATAAACTAATCTTT. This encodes CACDTLYSAGDKLIF.

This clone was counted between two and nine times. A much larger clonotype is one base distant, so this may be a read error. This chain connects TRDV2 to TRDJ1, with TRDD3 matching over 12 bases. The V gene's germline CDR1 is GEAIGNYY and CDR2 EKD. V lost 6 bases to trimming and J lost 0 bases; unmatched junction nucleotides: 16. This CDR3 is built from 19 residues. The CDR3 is CACNNLLGDTRLDTDKLIF. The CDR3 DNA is TGTGCCTGTAACAATTTACTGGGGGATACCCGTTTGGACACCGATAAACTCATCTTT.

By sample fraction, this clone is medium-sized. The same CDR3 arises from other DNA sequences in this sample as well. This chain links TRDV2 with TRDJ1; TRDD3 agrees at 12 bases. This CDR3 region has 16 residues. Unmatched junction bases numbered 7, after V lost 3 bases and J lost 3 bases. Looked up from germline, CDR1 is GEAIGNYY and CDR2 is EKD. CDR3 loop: CACDQLGDTYPDKLIF. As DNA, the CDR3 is TGTGCCTGTGACCAACTGGGGGATACCTACCCCGATAAACTCATCTTT.

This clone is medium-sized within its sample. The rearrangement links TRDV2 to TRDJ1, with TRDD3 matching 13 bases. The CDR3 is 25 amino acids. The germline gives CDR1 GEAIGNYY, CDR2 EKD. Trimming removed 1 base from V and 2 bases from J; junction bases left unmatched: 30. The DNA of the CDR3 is TGTGCCTGTGACACGTTGAATCTGGTTGGGTCTCCGGTACTGGGGGATACGGGGTGGACCGATAAACTCATCTTT. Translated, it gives CACDTLNLVGSPVLGDTGWTDKLIF.

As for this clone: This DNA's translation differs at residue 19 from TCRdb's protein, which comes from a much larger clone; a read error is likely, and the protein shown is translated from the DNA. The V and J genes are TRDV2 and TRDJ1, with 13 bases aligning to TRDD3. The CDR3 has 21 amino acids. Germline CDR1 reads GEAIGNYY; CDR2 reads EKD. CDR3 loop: CACDTVESGTGGYGRTDKPIF. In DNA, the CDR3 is TGTGCCTGTGACACCGTGGAGTCAGGGACTGGGGGATACGGGCGCACCGATAAACCCATCTTT.

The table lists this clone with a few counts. CDR3 sequence: CACDPVGPKTGGPHPYTDKLIF. The CDR3 coding sequence is TGTGCCTGTGACCCCGTGGGGCCGAAAACTGGGGGACCCCACCCGTACACCGATAAACTCATCTTT. This sequence joins TRDV2 and TRDJ1, with TRDD3 matching over 9 bases. Germline V gene sequence: CDR1 GEAIGNYY, CDR2 EKD. CDR3 size: 22 residues. V shed 3 bases and J 0 bases; nucleotides not matched to a gene: 25.

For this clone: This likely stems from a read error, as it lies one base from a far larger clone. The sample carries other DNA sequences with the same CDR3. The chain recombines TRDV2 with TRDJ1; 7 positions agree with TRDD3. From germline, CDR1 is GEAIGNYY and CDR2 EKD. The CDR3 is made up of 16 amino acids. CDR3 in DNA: TGTGCCTGTGACGCTCTGGGGGGGGGGTACACCGATAAACTCATCTTC. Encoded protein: CACDALGGGYTDKLIF.